What follows are 17 T cell receptor beta chains derived from one specimen sequenced in a study of T cells in Graves' hyperthyroidism and ophthalmopathy. Researchers amplified the TCR beta CDR3 regions from RNA transcripts. HTBI primers drove first-round RT-PCR of the TCR CDR3. TCRdb called the multiplex PCR reads again in MiXCR, with one record for every CDR3 protein. Among fewer than 650,000 distinct CDR3 sequences listed, 46% were seen once. Sequencing input: peripheral blood or thyroid tissue (not recorded which). The origin of the receptors is an adult woman with Graves' disease, either hyperthyroidism or ophthalmopathy (not recorded which).

V usage is TRBV2 and J usage is TRBJ1-5; weak D call: TRBD1 (6 bases). The CDR3 sequence is 14 residues long. Germline V gene lookup returns CDR1 SNHLY and CDR2 FYNNEI. V was trimmed by 3 bases and J by 7 bases, leaving 13 bases between them. The CDR3 loop is CASSDPGVGQPQHF. The DNA for the CDR3 is TGTGCCAGCAGTGACCCAGGGGTTGGGCAGCCCCAGCATTTT.

This clonotype has a single count. The chain carries TRBV10-3 and TRBJ1-1, with a possible D match to TRBD1 (5 bases). Trimming cost V 6 bases and J 0 bases, with 14 bases left between them. Germline lookup yields CDR1 ENHRY and CDR2 SYGVKD. This CDR3 has 15 residues. CDR3: CAIRDAQGMNTEAFF. CDR3 DNA: TGTGCCATCAGAGACGCGCAGGGAATGAACACTGAAGCTTTCTTT.

This clonotype has more than one count but fewer than ten. This chain uses TRBV10-3 with TRBJ1-2, with D uncertain. The CDR3 has 14 residues. The germline V gene has CDR1 ENHRY and CDR2 SYGVKD. Trimming shortened V by 0 bases and J by 6 bases, and 11 bases separated the two germline ends. The CDR3 loop reads CAISESPKRDGYTF. The CDR3 region has the DNA TGTGCCATCAGTGAGTCACCCAAGAGGGATGGCTACACCTTC.

The chain employs TRBV2 and TRBJ2-7, with 9 positions matching TRBD1. This CDR3 has 17 residues. Germline V gives CDR1 SNHLY, CDR2 FYNNEI. The V gene end was trimmed by 11 bases and the J gene end by 2 bases; junction bases not matched to a gene: 19. CDR3 DNA sequence: TGTGCCGGCTACGGCAGTGCAGGACAGGGGTCTACCTACGAGCAGTACTTC. Translating it yields CAGYGSAGQGSTYEQYF.

There are a few counts of this clonotype. The V and J genes are TRBV10-3 and TRBJ1-2; D is possibly TRBD1 (6 bases). The length of the CDR3 is 13 residues. V was clipped by 9 bases and J by 5 bases, with 16 bases between them. The germline CDR1 and CDR2 sequences are ENHRY and SYGVKD. CDR3 nucleotides: TGTGCCATAGCAGCCCAAAGGGGGTATGGCTACACCTTC. Translation gives CAIAAQRGYGYTF.

The chain has TRBV20-1 and TRBJ1-4; the D gene is possibly TRBD1 (6 bases). CDR1 DFQATT and CDR2 SNEGSKA come from the germline V gene (reference sequence). The CDR3 has 17 amino acids. Trimming took 6 bases from V and 0 from J, leaving 20 bases between them. CDR3: CSASRGGSLATNEKLFF. CDR3 DNA: TGCAGTGCCAGCAGGGGAGGGTCGCTGGCAACTAATGAAAAACTGTTTTTT.

This clonotype occurred a few times. The rearrangement links TRBV7-6 to TRBJ1-1; D may be TRBD1 (6 bases). Germline-derived CDR1 and CDR2 are SGHVS and FNYEAQ. V lost 3 bases and J 12 bases, leaving 20 bases between the germline ends. The CDR3 has 14 amino acids. Here the CDR3 DNA reads TGTGCCAGCAGCTTGCGGCAGGGGAACGAGAGAACTTTCTTT. The encoded protein is CASSLRQGNERTFF.

The gene calls are TRBV7-9 and TRBJ1-5, with no clear D. Trimming took 5 bases from V and 1 from J, leaving 12 bases between them. The germline CDR1 and CDR2 sequences are SEHNR and FQNEAQ (reference sequence). The CDR3 is 15 amino acids. The CDR3 DNA reads as TGTGCCAGCAGCGGCGGCAGTGGGAGCAATCAGCCCCAGCATTTT. Its protein is CASSGGSGSNQPQHF.

The V and J genes are TRBV5-1 and TRBJ1-2; unclear D gene. From germline, CDR1 is SGHRS and CDR2 YFSETQ. The V end lost 0 bases, the J end lost 6 bases, and 6 bases lay between the germline ends. This CDR3 spans 12 amino acids. The CDR3 reads CASSLGDNGYTF. CDR3 nucleotide sequence: TGCGCCAGCAGCTTGGGGGATAATGGCTACACCTTC.

Only a few counts were recorded for this clonotype. This sequence joins TRBV18 and TRBJ1-2, with D tentatively TRBD1 (5 bases). The germline V gene has CDR1 KGHSH and CDR2 LQKENI. This CDR3 region has 15 residues. Trimming removed 3 bases from V and 0 bases from J, with 11 bases in between. The CDR3 DNA sequence: TGTGCCAGCTCACCCGACAGTCCCACTAACTATGGCTACACCTTC. Its translation is CASSPDSPTNYGYTF.

The table lists this clonotype with many counts. The V gene is TRBV29-1, the J gene TRBJ2-5; 9 nucleotides match TRBD2. The length of the CDR3 is 14 residues. Germline V lookup: CDR1 SQVTM, CDR2 ANQGSEA. V dropped 6 bases and J dropped 4; count of bases not matched to a gene: 9. CDR3 DNA: TGCAGCGTCCGGAGGGCGGGAGGGCCAGAGACCCAGTACTTC. This codes for CSVRRAGGPETQYF.

As to this clonotype: A much larger clone is a single base away; this may be a read error. V is TRBV4-3 and J is TRBJ1-1; TRBD1 is a possible D gene (6 bases). The CDR3 loop spans 16 amino acids. Trimming took 4 bases from V and 6 from J, leaving 21 bases between them. Germline values: CDR1 LGHNA, CDR2 YSLEER. The CDR3 nucleotides read TGCGCCAGCAGCCTAGCGATCGGGGGCGCGAGGGCTGAAGCTTTCTTT. It translates to CASSLAIGGARAEAFF.

This chain's CDR3 is CAARGSGRTEQYF. The CDR3 coding sequence is TGTGCCGCACGGGGCAGCGGGAGGACCGAGCAGTACTTC. The chain couples TRBV6-1 to TRBJ2-7, with TRBD2 matching over 9 bases. Germline V CDR1 and CDR2: MNHNS, SASEGT. V trimming: 11 bases; J trimming: 6 bases; junction bases outside the gene matches: 11. This CDR3 is built from 13 residues.

The chain couples TRBV20-1 to TRBJ1-6; maybe TRBD1 (6 bases). Per the germline V gene, CDR1 is DFQATT and CDR2 is SNEGSKA (reference sequence). This CDR3 is built from 15 residues. The ends were cut back, 3 bases at V and 10 bases at J, with 19 bases in the middle. CDR3 protein: CSASPIEGGDSPLHF. CDR3 in DNA: TGCAGTGCTAGTCCTATTGAGGGGGGCGACTCACCCCTCCACTTT.

V is TRBV27 and J is TRBJ1-1, with D tentatively TRBD1 (5 bases). From germline, CDR1 is MNHEY and CDR2 SMNVEV (reference sequence). Trimming left V 4 bases short and J 2 bases short, with 14 bases between. This CDR3 has 15 residues. The CDR3 region has the DNA TGTGCCAGCAGTTCAATAGGGGTAGGAAACACTGAAGCTTTCTTT. Translated, it gives CASSSIGVGNTEAFF.

This clonotype was seen a handful of times. The chain carries TRBV20-1 and TRBJ1-1; TRBD1 is a possible D gene (6 bases). V was clipped by 4 bases and J by 2 bases, with 14 bases between them. CDR3 length equals 14 residues. Per the germline V gene, CDR1 is DFQATT and CDR2 is SNEGSKA (reference sequence). As DNA, the CDR3 is TGCAGTGCTACACAGGGACCGATAAACACTGAAGCTTTCTTT. It specifies CSATQGPINTEAFF.

The rearrangement uses TRBV12-5 and TRBJ1-2; D might be TRBD1 (5 bases). Germline V gene data show CDR1 as LGHNT and CDR2 as FRNRAP. V lost 6 bases to trimming and J lost 4 bases, with 12 bases between them. This CDR3 spans 13 amino acids. The CDR3 region has the DNA TGTGCTAGTGGGGTCGACAGTACCTATGGCTACACCTTC. Amino acid sequence: CASGVDSTYGYTF.